These 22 T cell receptor beta chains originate from one sample sequenced in a study of spatial heterogeneity in lung cancer. Study observations and caveats: Intratumoral expanded alpha and beta TCR counts were found to track tumor mutation counts.

Indicated time point: sample taken at primary tumor resection. These receptors have no identified antigens. TCRdb fed the 5' RACE reads into MiXCR, producing one record per CDR3 protein. The data show fewer than 20,000 distinct CDR3 sequences, around 6.4% seen once. The sample here was lung tumor tissue, taken at surgery. The source is a female donor with early-stage non-small cell lung cancer.

This clonotype was seen more than once but under ten times. The library was prepared for alpha chains; this beta chain is a stray read, so its frequency means little. The chain couples TRBV18 to TRBJ1-1; 7 bases line up with TRBD1. CDR1 is KGHSH and CDR2 is LQKENI in the germline V gene. The V gene end was trimmed by 3 bases and the J gene end by 7 bases; junction bases not matched to a gene: 14. This CDR3 is built from 16 residues. This CDR3 is CASSPQAPTGVIEAFF. The DNA for the CDR3 is TGTGCCAGCTCACCCCAGGCCCCAACAGGGGTAATTGAAGCTTTCTTT.

Comments on this clonotype: The size of this beta chain means little, since it is a stray read in a library made for alpha chains. The chain is built from TRBV25-1 and TRBJ2-6, with D tentatively TRBD1 (6 bases). V lost 7 bases and J lost 4, with 11 bases in between. The germline V gene has CDR1 MGHDK and CDR2 SYGVNS. The CDR3 runs 14 residues. In nucleotides, the CDR3 is TGTGCCAGCATAGGACAGAGGGGGGCCAACGTCCTGACTTTC. Translation: CASIGQRGANVLTF.

This clonotype was counted ten times or more. Because this beta chain is a stray read in a library intended to capture alpha chains, its abundance should not be given much weight. The chain joins TRBV7-9 to TRBJ1-2; 9 bases line up with TRBD1. The CDR3 runs 13 residues. Per germline, CDR1 SEHNR and CDR2 FQNEAQ (reference sequence). The junction had 1 base not matched to a gene; V was cut back by 2 bases and J by 6 bases. CDR3 residues: CASSLRTGDGYTF. For the CDR3, the DNA is TGTGCCAGCAGCTTACGGACAGGGGATGGCTACACCTTC.

This clonotype came up many times. A library prepared for alpha chains yielded this beta chain as an off-target read; its size is of little meaning. The V and J genes are TRBV21-1 and TRBJ2-5; the DNA was not compared with TRBD1, the D call given in the table. TRBV21-1 is described as a pseudogene. This CDR3 comprises 18 residues. CDR3 sequence (DNA): TGTGCCAGCAGCGTCCCGGGACACCAGTATCGGTACCAAGAGACCCAGTACTTC. This sequence encodes CASSVPGHQYRYQETQYF.

This clonotype was picked up a small number of times. This beta chain lies outside the target of a library built for alpha chains; its clone size means little. The gene calls are TRBV4-2 and TRBJ2-3, with TRBD2 identical over 9 bases. Germline V gene data show CDR1 as LGHNA and CDR2 as YNFKEQ. This CDR3 is 16 amino acids long. With 1 base clipped from V and 7 bases from J, the junction kept 9 bases outside the gene matches. CDR3 residues: CASSQGTSDPSNTQYF. The CDR3 nucleotides read TGTGCCAGCAGCCAAGGGACTAGCGACCCCTCGAATACGCAGTATTTT.

This clonotype was detected many times. Since the library was made to target alpha chains, this beta chain is a stray read and its abundance is not meaningful. The rearrangement uses TRBV28 and TRBJ2-7; tentative D call: TRBD2 (6 bases). This CDR3 spans 14 amino acids. Per the germline V gene, CDR1 is MDHEN and CDR2 is SYDVKM. V was pared by 7 bases and J by 0 bases, with 13 bases between. The CDR3 is CASNTAGSSYEQYF. The CDR3 DNA reads TGTGCCAGCAATACGGCGGGAAGCTCCTACGAGCAGTACTTC.

In the case of this clonotype: Within a library made for alpha chains, this beta chain is off target, and its count is uninformative. The rearrangement links TRBV5-6 to TRBJ2-7, with D hard to call. The CDR3 covers 12 residues. Trimming removed 4 bases at V and 0 bases at J, with 5 bases between. The germline V gene encodes CDR1 SGHDT and CDR2 YYEEEE. The CDR3 spells CASSVSSYEQYF. The CDR3 region has the DNA TGTGCCAGCAGCGTCAGCTCCTACGAGCAGTACTTC.

This clonotype is termed medium-sized. Because this beta chain is a stray read in a library intended to capture alpha chains, its abundance should not be given much weight. The chain uses TRBV21-1 and TRBJ1-1. TRBV21-1 represents a pseudogene. CDR3 length: 15 amino acids. The CDR3 loop reads CASSKSNSVNTEAFF. CDR3 coding DNA: TGTGCCAGCAGCAAAAGTAACAGCGTAAACACTGAAGCTTTCTTT.

This clonotype was seen ten or more times. With the library built for alpha chains, this beta chain is off target and its frequency is not meaningful. CDR3 sequence: CASSVGGGTETQYF. For the CDR3, the DNA is TGTGCCAGCAGTGTAGGCGGGGGGACAGAGACCCAGTACTTC. The V call is TRBV2, the J call TRBJ2-5; TRBD2 matches at 8 bases. The CDR3 has 14 amino acids. Unmatched junction bases numbered 5, after V lost 4 bases and J lost 4 bases. Germline V gene data show CDR1 as SNHLY and CDR2 as FYNNEI.

Remarks on this clonotype: This beta chain slipped into a library made for alpha chains as a stray read, so its size is not meaningful. The chain recombines TRBV5-1 with TRBJ1-4; D may be TRBD1 (5 bases). V was pared by 4 bases and J by 7 bases, with 11 bases between. Germline lookup yields CDR1 SGHRS and CDR2 YFSETQ. The length of the CDR3 is 13 residues. This CDR3 is CASSETVGEKLFF. In DNA, the CDR3 is TGCGCCAGCAGCGAGACAGTTGGTGAAAAACTGTTTTTT.

This clonotype is medium-sized within its sample. This beta chain lies outside the target of a library built for alpha chains; its clone size means little. The chain uses TRBV9 and TRBJ2-1, with unresolved D. The CDR3 is 13 amino acids. V was cut by 6 bases and J by 0 bases, with 7 bases left in between. The germline V gene encodes CDR1 SGDLS and CDR2 YYNGEE. The CDR3 region has the DNA TGTGCCAGCACCCCTGGCTCCTACAATGAGCAGTTCTTC. Amino acids: CASTPGSYNEQFF.

In the case of this clonotype: Because it lacks the conserved phenylalanine or tryptophan at the end, this CDR3 is likely a read error. The library was prepared for alpha chains; this beta chain is a stray read, so its frequency means little. The V call is TRBV18, the J call TRBJ2-1, with 9 bases aligning to TRBD2. Germline-derived CDR1 and CDR2 are KGHSH and LQKENI. The CDR3 totals 15 residues. Trimming at V came to 2 bases and at J to 6 bases, leaving 5 bases not matched to a gene. DNA for the CDR3: TGTGCCAGCTCACCAGAGGCGGGAGGGTCCAATGAGCAGTTCTTA. Translation: CASSPEAGGSNEQFL.

This clonotype was detected ten times or more. This beta chain is off target for a library built for alpha chains, so its abundance means little. This chain joins TRBV29-1 and TRBJ2-3; D might be TRBD1 (6 bases). Germline CDR1 and CDR2: SQVTM and ANQGSEA. The CDR3 totals 16 residues. The ends were cut back, 0 bases at V and 4 bases at J, with 17 bases in the middle. CDR3 in amino acids: CSVEDWDRTASDTQYF. The CDR3 coding sequence is TGCAGCGTTGAAGATTGGGATAGGACAGCCTCAGATACGCAGTATTTT.

Points on this clonotype: This beta chain represents an off-target read in a library built for alpha chains; its size is of limited meaning. The chain's CDR3 is CASSEGGDTQYF. The CDR3 coding sequence is TGTGCCAGCAGTGAAGGGGGAGATACGCAGTATTTT. V and J are TRBV6-1 and TRBJ2-3; D gene uncertain. The ends were cut back, 1 base at V and 5 bases at J, with 4 bases in the middle. CDR1 and CDR2 from the germline V gene are MNHNS and SASEGT. This CDR3 has 12 residues.

Remarks on this clonotype: This beta chain came through as a stray read in a library set up for alpha chains, and its size says little. The chain recombines TRBV20-1 with TRBJ2-3; D is possibly TRBD2 (5 bases). The CDR3 loop spans 11 amino acids. Trimming shortened V by 7 bases and J by 1 base, and 6 bases separated the two germline ends. The germline V gene encodes CDR1 DFQATT and CDR2 SNEGSKA (reference sequence). CDR3 in DNA: TGCAGTGGGGGAGGCACAGATACGCAGTATTTT. It specifies CSGGGTDTQYF.

This clonotype was recorded many times. Since it is a stray read in a library aimed at alpha chains, this beta chain has a size that is not meaningful. The J gene is TRBJ1-4, the V gene TRBV5-8, with D unresolved. Trimming removed 2 bases from V and 4 bases from J, with 18 bases in between. The CDR3 sequence is 17 residues long. CDR1 is SGHTS, CDR2 YDEGEE, per germline. Written as DNA, the CDR3 is TGTGCCAGCAGCTTTTGGGGAAGCAGCCAATATAATGAAAAACTGTTTTTT. Protein product: CASSFWGSSQYNEKLFF. Filled out from reference TRBV5-8 and TRBJ1-4, the complete variable domain reads EAGVTQSPTHLIKTRGQQATLRCSPISGHTSVYWYQQALGLGLQFLLWYDEGEERNRGNFPPRFSGRQFPNYSSELNVNALELEDSALYLCASSFWGSSQYNEKLFFGSGTQLSVL.

This clonotype was found many times. In a library made to pick up alpha chains, this beta chain is a stray read with a size that means little. The V call is TRBV7-9, the J call TRBJ2-1; 8 bases map to TRBD1. CDR3 length equals 15 residues. Losses at the gene ends were 5 bases for V and 2 bases for J; bases not matched to a gene: 5. Germline V gene data show CDR1 as SEHNR and CDR2 as FQNEAQ (reference sequence). DNA of the CDR3: TGTGCCAGCAGCGTCCAGGGGGCGGCCTACAATGAGCAGTTCTTC. Its protein is CASSVQGAAYNEQFF.

Of note for this clonotype: This could be a read error, since a much larger clone is one nucleotide away. Since it is a stray read in a library aimed at alpha chains, this beta chain has a size that is not meaningful. J is TRBJ2-5 and V is TRBV7-9; no firm D call. CDR1 and CDR2 (germline): SEHNR, FQNEAQ (reference sequence). This CDR3 has 12 residues. V lost 1 base to trimming and J lost 10 bases, with 10 bases between them. Here the CDR3 DNA reads TGTGCCAGCAGCTTAGTTGGTTGGATCCAGTACTTC. It translates to CASSLVGWIQYF.

This clonotype was seen many times. This beta chain slipped into a library made for alpha chains as a stray read, so its size is not meaningful. The chain uses TRBV19 and TRBJ1-5; maybe TRBD1 (6 bases). V was trimmed by 11 bases and J by 8 bases, leaving 13 bases between them. Germline CDR1 LNHDA, CDR2 SQIVND (reference sequence). The CDR3 has 11 amino acids. The CDR3 here is CAGGGAEPQHF. DNA of the CDR3: TGTGCCGGAGGGGGTGCGGAGCCCCAGCATTTT.

This clonotype was seen many times. The library was designed around alpha chains, so this beta chain is a stray read whose abundance carries little weight. The V gene is TRBV28, the J gene TRBJ2-5, with D maybe TRBD1 (6 bases). Trimming left V 3 bases short and J 1 base short, with 15 bases between. Germline CDR1 MDHEN, CDR2 SYDVKM. The CDR3 totals 16 residues. CDR3 region: CASSFTGFAGQETQYF. The CDR3 DNA reads as TGTGCCAGCAGTTTCACAGGGTTTGCGGGCCAAGAGACCCAGTACTTC.

This clonotype has only a few counts. This beta chain is off target for a library built for alpha chains, so its abundance means little. This sequence joins TRBV20-1 and TRBJ2-1, with TRBD1 matching over 9 bases. The CDR3 extends over 14 amino acids. With V trimmed by 6 bases and J by 5 bases, 8 bases remained unmatched. Germline CDR1 DFQATT, CDR2 SNEGSKA (reference sequence). CDR3 amino acids: CSAPGTGRDNEQFF. CDR3 in DNA: TGCAGTGCCCCAGGGACAGGGAGAGACAATGAGCAGTTCTTC.

Ten or more counts support this clonotype. A clone one base away is much larger, so this may be a read error. This beta chain is an unintended read in a library built for alpha chains; its size means little. The rearrangement links TRBV27 to TRBJ1-2; tentatively, D is TRBD1 (6 bases). The CDR3 runs to 16 residues. Trimming took off 5 bases at V and 3 bases at J, with 19 bases between the two ends. From germline, CDR1 is MNHEY and CDR2 SMNVEV (reference sequence). For the CDR3, the DNA is TGTGCCAGCAGTATCGGTCCCAATCCAGGGGACTATGGCTACACCTTC. It codes for CASSIGPNPGDYGYTF.